Each of the 11 T cell receptor beta chains below was sequenced from the same sample in a study of PD-1 blockade in mismatch repair-deficient tumors. Profiling relied on immunoSEQ multiplex PCR, and the TCRdb table lists in-frame clones only, not all of them. The sample comprises 76,000 or so clones, about four fifths of which are singletons, and roughly 5.5% rests with the top ten. Sequences were derived from peripheral blood, sampled 44 weeks after starting pembrolizumab. These TCRs come from an adult with mismatch repair-deficient cancer.

A few counts support this clone. The chain links TRBV28 to TRBJ1-5; possible D gene TRBD1, 6 bases. The length of the CDR3 is 14 residues. The V gene lost 8 bases and the J gene lost 5 bases, with 16 bases spanning the gap. Per the germline V gene, CDR1 is MDHEN and CDR2 is SYDVKM. The CDR3 is CASGPGHLDQPQHF. CDR3 DNA sequence: TGTGCCAGCGGGCCGGGACACTTAGATCAGCCCCAGCATTTT.

The CDR3 DNA is TGTGCCAGCAGTTCCTATCGGACAGGCACGGGGGAGCAGTACTTC. Its translation is CASSSYRTGTGEQYF. The chain couples TRBV6-5 to TRBJ2-7; 7 bases fit TRBD1. The CDR3 runs 15 residues. The J segment lost 7 bases and the V segment lost 4 bases, leaving 13 bases of the junction unmatched. Germline values: CDR1 MNHEY, CDR2 SVGAGI.

This clone was seen once. The chain joins TRBV6-6 to TRBJ1-1; D is perhaps TRBD1 (6 bases). Looked up from germline, CDR1 is MNHNY and CDR2 is SVGAGI (reference sequence). This CDR3 has 12 residues. Trimming left V 10 bases short and J 3 bases short, with 12 bases between. CDR3 amino acids: CAIKRGDTEAFF. The CDR3, as DNA: TGTGCCATCAAAAGGGGGGACACTGAAGCTTTCTTT.

CDR3 sequence: CASSLDPGTYEQYF. The CDR3, as DNA: TGTGCCAGCAGCTTGGATCCCGGAACCTACGAGCAGTACTTC. The chain carries TRBV7-9 and TRBJ2-7; D is undetermined. V gave up 3 bases and J gave up 2 bases, with 11 bases separating them. The CDR3 sequence is 14 residues long. Germline CDR1 and CDR2: SEHNR and FQNEAQ (reference sequence).

The chain recombines TRBV4-1 with TRBJ2-7, with D hard to call. V lost 1 base and J 4 bases, leaving 11 bases between the germline ends. The CDR3 sequence is 14 residues long. CDR1 is MGHRA and CDR2 is YSYEKL in the germline V gene. The CDR3 DNA reads TGCGCCAGCAGCCAAGGGTCTATTGGTTACGAGCAGTACTTC. It yields the protein CASSQGSIGYEQYF.

This clone was detected only once. CDR3 in DNA: TGTGCCAGCTCACCGCCTGCTGGGTCCCTTAACTATGGCTACACCTTC. Amino acids: CASSPPAGSLNYGYTF. This chain connects TRBV18 to TRBJ1-2; no reliable D call. The CDR3 spans 16 residues. V lost 3 bases and J lost 1, with 15 bases in between. Germline V gene data show CDR1 as KGHSH and CDR2 as LQKENI. Full variable domain (outside the CDR3, taken from reference TRBV18 and TRBJ1-2): NAGVMQNPRHLVRRRGQEARLRCSPMKGHSHVYWYRQLPEEGLKFMVYLQKENIIDESGMPKERFSAEFPKEGPSILRIQQVVRGDSAAYFCASSPPAGSLNYGYTFGSGTRLTVV.

This chain uses TRBV28 with TRBJ2-1; TRBD2 might be the D (7 bases). Germline V gene lookup returns CDR1 MDHEN and CDR2 SYDVKM. The V end lost 3 bases, the J end lost 4 bases, and 16 bases lay between the germline ends. The CDR3 runs 16 residues. Here the CDR3 DNA reads TGTGCCAGCAGTTTGGGGGGGGCAGTCGGATACAATGAGCAGTTCTTC. It encodes CASSLGGAVGYNEQFF.

The chain is built from TRBV19 and TRBJ2-1, with a possible D match to TRBD1 (6 bases). V shed 6 bases and J shed 3 bases, with 15 bases lying between them. This CDR3 is 15 amino acids long. CDR1 LNHDA and CDR2 SQIVND come from the germline V gene (reference sequence). CDR3 nucleotides: TGTGCCAGTAGAAAAGACAGGTCCGACTACAATGAGCAGTTCTTC. Translated: CASRKDRSDYNEQFF.

The V and J genes are TRBV5-1 and TRBJ2-1; D gene ambiguous. The CDR3 consists of 11 residues. Trimming cost V 2 bases and J 7 bases, with 4 bases left between them. Per germline, CDR1 SGHRS and CDR2 YFSETQ. CDR3 bases: TGCGCCAGCAGCTTACGTAATGAGCAGTTCTTC. Translated, it gives CASSLRNEQFF.

The J gene is TRBJ2-3, the V gene TRBV5-4; 7 bases map to TRBD1. Trimming cost V 2 bases and J 0 bases; bases outside gene matches: 9. CDR3 length: 17 residues. Germline CDR1 is SGHNT and CDR2 is YYREEE (reference sequence). The CDR3 sequence: CASSLPPTGVSTDTQYF. In DNA form, the CDR3 reads TGTGCCAGCAGCTTACCCCCAACAGGGGTGAGCACAGATACGCAGTATTTT. The complete variable domain, with remaining parts taken from reference TRBV5-4 and TRBJ2-3, reads ETGVTQSPTHLIKTRGQQVTLRCSSQSGHNTVSWYQQALGQGPQFIFQYYREEENGRGNFPPRFSGLQFPNYSSELNVNALELDDSALYLCASSLPPTGVSTDTQYFGPGTRLTVL.

The chain has TRBV18 and TRBJ2-2, with unresolved D. The CDR3 spans 16 residues. V was trimmed by 1 base and J by 0 bases, leaving 9 bases between them. CDR1 KGHSH and CDR2 LQKENI come from the germline V gene. For the CDR3, the DNA is TGTGCCAGCTCACCACTACTTGCGGCGAACACCGGGGAGCTGTTTTTT. It codes for CASSPLLAANTGELFF. Complete variable domain (other parts from reference TRBV18 and TRBJ2-2): NAGVMQNPRHLVRRRGQEARLRCSPMKGHSHVYWYRQLPEEGLKFMVYLQKENIIDESGMPKERFSAEFPKEGPSILRIQQVVRGDSAAYFCASSPLLAANTGELFFGEGSRLTVL.